A selection of T cell receptor beta chains follows, all from one sample in a study of cytomegalovirus exposure and HLA in healthy donors. TCRdb's copy holds only in-frame clones and misses some; the assay was immunoSEQ multiplex PCR. The sample includes some 170,000 clones, around nine tenths seen only once; the top ten take around 2.4%. The sequencing input was PBMCs. The receptors derive from a woman under 30 in good health and CMV-seronegative. The CDR3 runs from the conserved cysteine through the conserved F or W. Fields, in order: clone size, J gene, V gene, CDR3 length, D gene, CDR3 DNA, CDR3 protein. The D gene is left open where the match is weak. Where a row states a size, it is once, few, many or the class of an expanded clone; other rows omit it.

.,TRBJ2-7,TRBV9,14,.,TGTGCCAGCAGCGTAGCGGGAGAAGCCTACGAGCAGTACTTC,CASSVAGEAYEQYF
.,TRBJ2-3,TRBV7-8,16,.,TGTGCCAGCACGTATGTCCGGGACTCCAGCACAGATACGCAGTATTTT,CASTYVRDSSTDTQYF
.,TRBJ2-5,TRBV4-2,16,.,TGTGCCAGCAGCCAGGATCTAATACGGGGGTCAGAGACCCAGTACTTC,CASSQDLIRGSETQYF
once,TRBJ2-1,TRBV7-2,17,TRBD2,TGTGCCAGCAGCCCCCGGGGGGGGACTAGCGGCTACAATGAGCAGTTCTTC,CASSPRGGTSGYNEQFF
.,TRBJ1-1,TRBV18,15,TRBD1,TGTGCCAGCTCGCCTAACCGGGACAGCCCCACTGAAGCTTTCTTT,CASSPNRDSPTEAFF
.,TRBJ1-2,TRBV19,15,.,TGTGCCAGTAGTATAGATCGGGGGTCCTTCTATGGCTACACCTTC,CASSIDRGSFYGYTF
.,TRBJ2-3,TRBV9,16,TRBD2,TGTGCCAGCAGCGTAGAGGGGCGGGGGGGCACAGATACGCAGTATTTT,CASSVEGRGGTDTQYF
few,TRBJ1-1,TRBV4-1,13,TRBD1,TGCGCCAGCAGCCGCCAGGGGGACACTGAAGCTTTCTTT,CASSRQGDTEAFF
.,TRBJ1-5,TRBV27,19,TRBD1,TGTGCCAGCAGGGGGTACGCAACAGGGGAAAGAGTGAAGGATCAGCCCCAGCATTTT,CASRGYATGERVKDQPQHF
.,TRBJ2-2,TRBV5-1,15,.,TGCGCCAGCAGCCGGGACAACCAGAACACCGGGGAGCTGTTTTTT,CASSRDNQNTGELFF
.,TRBJ2-7,TRBV10-1,15,.,TGCGCCAGCAGTGATACGCGAGGGTACTCCTACGAGCAGTACTTC,CASSDTRGYSYEQYF
.,TRBJ1-4,TRBV7-9,16,TRBD1,TGTGCCAGCAGCTTAATTTCGGACAGGAGAAGGGAGAAACTGTTTTTT,CASSLISDRRREKLFF
once,TRBJ1-1,TRBV4-1,17,.,TGCGCCAGCAGCCAAGAATTTAGGGGGGGATTAAACACTGAAGCTTTCTTT,CASSQEFRGGLNTEAFF
.,TRBJ2-7,TRBV7-2,15,TRBD2,TGTGCCAGCAGCTTAACTAGCGGGAGGTTGTACGAGCAGTACTTC,CASSLTSGRLYEQYF
.,TRBJ2-7,TRBV27,16,.,TGTGCCAGCAGTTCATCACAGGGTTGGTCGGCCTACGAGCAGTACTTC,CASSSSQGWSAYEQYF
.,TRBJ2-7,TRBV9,15,.,TGTGCCAGCAGCCCGAGTTTGGGCGGGACCTACGAGCAGTACTTC,CASSPSLGGTYEQYF
.,TRBJ2-7,TRBV30,14,TRBD2,TGTGCCTGGAGCCTACTTCGGGGGGGGGACGAGCAGTACTTC,CAWSLLRGGDEQYF
.,TRBJ2-5,TRBV2,14,TRBD1,TGTGCCAGCAGCCCACAGGGGTCGAGGGAGACCCAGTACTTC,CASSPQGSRETQYF
.,TRBJ2-7,TRBV9,15,TRBD2,TGTGCCAGCAGCCAAACTAGCGGGGACTCCTACGAGCAGTACTTC,CASSQTSGDSYEQYF
.,TRBJ2-2,TRBV19,16,TRBD1,TGTGCCAGTAGTATAGGGCAGGGGGTTAACACCGGGGAGCTGTTTTTT,CASSIGQGVNTGELFF
.,TRBJ1-5,TRBV5-1,16,TRBD1,TGCGCCAGCAGCTTGGAGGGGACAGGAAACAATCAGCCCCAGCATTTT,CASSLEGTGNNQPQHF
.,TRBJ1-1,TRBV6-5,14,.,TGTGCCAGCAGTTACTCCGGTGGGAACACTGAAGCTTTCTTT,CASSYSGGNTEAFF
once,TRBJ2-1,TRBV19,15,.,TGTGCCACTCGGCCGACGGGGGTACAGATCGGTGAGCAGTTCTTC,CATRPTGVQIGEQFF